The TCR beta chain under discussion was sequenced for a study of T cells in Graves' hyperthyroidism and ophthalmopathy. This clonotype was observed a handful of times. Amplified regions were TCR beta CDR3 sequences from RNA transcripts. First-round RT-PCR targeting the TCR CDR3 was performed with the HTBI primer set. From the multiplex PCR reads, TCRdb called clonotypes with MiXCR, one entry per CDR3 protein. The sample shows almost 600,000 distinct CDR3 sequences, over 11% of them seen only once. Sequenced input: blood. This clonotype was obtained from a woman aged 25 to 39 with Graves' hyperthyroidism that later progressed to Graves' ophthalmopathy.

CDR3 in DNA: TGTGCCAGCAGCGCGACTGGACAAAAGTATGGCTACACCTTC. Protein sequence: CASSATGQKYGYTF. The rearrangement joins TRBV9 to TRBJ1-2; the D gene is possibly TRBD1 (5 bases). This CDR3 has 14 amino acids. Trimming removed 3 bases at V and 5 bases at J, with 14 bases between. From germline, CDR1 is SGDLS and CDR2 YYNGEE.